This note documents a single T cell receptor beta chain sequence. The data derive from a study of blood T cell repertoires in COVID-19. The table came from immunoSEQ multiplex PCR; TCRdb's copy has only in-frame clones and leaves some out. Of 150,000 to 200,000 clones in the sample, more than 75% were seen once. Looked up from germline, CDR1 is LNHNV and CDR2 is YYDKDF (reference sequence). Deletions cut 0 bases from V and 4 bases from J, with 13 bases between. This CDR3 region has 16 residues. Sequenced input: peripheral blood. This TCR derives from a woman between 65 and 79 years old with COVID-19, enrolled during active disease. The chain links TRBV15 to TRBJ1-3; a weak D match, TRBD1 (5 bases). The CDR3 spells CATSRDSGVWGNTIYF. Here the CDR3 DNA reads TGTGCCACCAGCAGAGATTCGGGGGTGTGGGGAAACACCATATATTTT.